What follows are 30 T cell receptor beta chains derived from one specimen sequenced in a study of neoadjuvant anti-PD-1 for oral cavity cancer. TCRdb's table, derived via immunoSEQ multiplex PCR, lists solely in-frame clones and lacks some. The repertoire consists of about 81,000 clones, with about 84% occurring once and the leading ten covering over 3%. The material sequenced was PBMCs, taken before nivolumab (anti-PD-1) treatment. The receptor set was obtained from a person aged 40 to 85 with oral cavity squamous cell carcinoma.

This clone was observed once. The genes are TRBV5-1 and TRBJ1-2; 10 bases agree with TRBD1. Germline V CDR1 and CDR2: SGHRS, YFSETQ. The length of the CDR3 is 13 residues. Trimming took 4 bases from V and 6 from J; bases not matched to a gene: 3. In DNA, the CDR3 is TGCGCCAGCAGCGGGACAGGGGTCCATGGCTACACCTTC. Translation: CASSGTGVHGYTF.

The CDR3 bases are TGCGCCAGCAGTGAACGGAGCACAGATACGCAGTATTTT. This encodes CASSERSTDTQYF. V and J are TRBV10-1 and TRBJ2-3; D not resolved. The V and J ends lost 3 bases and 0 bases respectively, with 4 bases between them. CDR3 length: 13 residues. CDR1 and CDR2 (germline): WNHNN, SYGVQD (reference sequence).

The chain combines TRBV15 with TRBJ2-1; 9 bases fit TRBD1. This CDR3 is 16 amino acids long. CDR1 and CDR2 (germline): LNHNV, YYDKDF (reference sequence). Trimming removed 0 bases from V and 7 bases from J; junction bases left unmatched: 7. The CDR3 sequence: CATSRDWGQGGNEQFF. CDR3 nucleotide sequence: TGTGCCACCAGCAGAGATTGGGGACAGGGAGGAAATGAGCAGTTCTTC.

The chain is built from TRBV5-1 and TRBJ2-6; TRBD1 might be the D (5 bases). The CDR3 contains 16 residues. CDR1 and CDR2 (germline): SGHRS, YFSETQ. Trimming took off 0 bases at V and 0 bases at J, with 7 bases between the two ends. CDR3 nucleotide sequence: TGCGCCAGCAGCTTGGGCAGGGACTCTGGGGCCAACGTCCTGACTTTC. It translates to CASSLGRDSGANVLTF. The full variable domain, completed using reference TRBV5-1 and TRBJ2-6, is KAGVTQTPRYLIKTRGQQVTLSCSPISGHRSVSWYQQTPGQGLQFLFEYFSETQRNKGNFPGRFSGRQFSNSRSEMNVSTLELGDSALYLCASSLGRDSGANVLTFGAGSRLTVL.

This clone was observed a single time. The genes are TRBV5-6 and TRBJ2-5, with TRBD1 as a possible D gene (6 bases). Trimming took off 0 bases at V and 1 base at J, with 10 bases between the two ends. This CDR3 spans 15 amino acids. Looked up from germline, CDR1 is SGHDT and CDR2 is YYEEEE. The CDR3 spells CASSLGQATQETQYF. The CDR3 nucleotides read TGTGCCAGCAGCTTGGGACAGGCGACCCAAGAGACCCAGTACTTC.

Only one count was recorded for this clone. The chain couples TRBV2 to TRBJ2-7; TRBD2 matches at 14 bases. Trimming at V came to 7 bases and at J to 2 bases, leaving 7 bases not matched to a gene. CDR1 is SNHLY, CDR2 FYNNEI, per germline. The CDR3 runs to 16 residues. CDR3 sequence (DNA): TGTGCCAGCATCCCTGGACTAGCGGGAGGACCCTACGAGCAGTACTTC. It translates to CASIPGLAGGPYEQYF.

This clone showed up just once. The chain couples TRBV5-1 to TRBJ1-3; 7 nucleotides match TRBD1. CDR3 size: 15 residues. Germline V gene lookup returns CDR1 SGHRS and CDR2 YFSETQ. The V gene end was trimmed by 4 bases and the J gene end by 0 bases; junction bases not matched to a gene: 4. CDR3 protein: CASSLRQGSGNTIYF. CDR3 in DNA: TGCGCCAGCAGCCTTCGACAGGGCTCTGGAAACACCATATATTTT.

V and J are TRBV5-1 and TRBJ1-3; perhaps TRBD1 as D (5 bases). This CDR3 is built from 19 residues. Trimming took 3 bases from V and 3 from J, leaving 25 bases between them. Germline lookup yields CDR1 SGHRS and CDR2 YFSETQ. The CDR3 coding sequence is TGCGCCAGCAGCTGGGACCTACTCTCCAGGGCCACTAATGGAAACACCATATATTTT. This codes for CASSWDLLSRATNGNTIYF.

The rearrangement joins TRBV19 to TRBJ1-1; D possibly corresponds to TRBD1 (5 bases). The length of the CDR3 is 16 residues. CDR1 is LNHDA, CDR2 SQIVND, per germline (reference sequence). The V end was cut by 6 bases, the J end by 8 bases, with 25 bases between. The CDR3 loop reads CASSMTGGEGRAEAFF. CDR3 sequence (DNA): TGTGCCAGTAGCATGACGGGGGGAGAGGGAAGGGCAGAAGCTTTCTTT.

The gene calls are TRBV9 and TRBJ1-3; the D gene is possibly TRBD1 (5 bases). CDR3 length equals 16 residues. Looked up from germline, CDR1 is SGDLS and CDR2 is YYNGEE. Trimming pared 4 bases from V and 0 bases from J, leaving 14 bases between. CDR3 sequence: CASSFSDSDSGNTIYF. The CDR3 DNA is TGTGCCAGCAGCTTCTCCGACAGCGACTCTGGAAACACCATATATTTT.

The rearrangement links TRBV7-8 to TRBJ2-7; D gene unclear. CDR1 is SGHVS, CDR2 FQNEAQ, per germline. The CDR3 contains 13 residues. V lost 1 base to trimming and J lost 3 bases, with 7 bases between them. The CDR3 region is CASSLGAFYEQYF. Here the CDR3 DNA reads TGTGCCAGCAGCTTAGGGGCGTTCTACGAGCAGTACTTC.

The table lists this clone with a few counts. The chain recombines TRBV14 with TRBJ1-1; no clear D gene. V was clipped by 3 bases and J by 6 bases, with 11 bases between them. The CDR3 loop spans 13 amino acids. The V gene's germline CDR1 is SGHDN and CDR2 FVKESK. CDR3: CASSHTNLAEAFF. CDR3 coding DNA: TGTGCCAGCAGCCATACGAATTTGGCTGAAGCTTTCTTT.

The rearrangement uses TRBV4-1 and TRBJ1-1; D is ambiguous. Germline V CDR1 and CDR2: MGHRA, YSYEKL. V lost 1 base and J 0 bases, leaving 12 bases between the germline ends. The CDR3 is 16 amino acids. CDR3 loop: CASSQGHVDLNTEAFF. The DNA of the CDR3 is TGCGCCAGCAGCCAAGGTCACGTGGATTTGAACACTGAAGCTTTCTTT.

CDR3 residues: CATELAGGTDTQYF. The CDR3 bases are TGTGCCACCGAGTTAGCGGGAGGTACAGATACGCAGTATTTT. The chain employs TRBV19 and TRBJ2-3, with TRBD2 matching 10 bases. The CDR3 has 14 residues. The V segment lost 10 bases and the J segment 3 bases; nucleotides outside the gene matches: 7. Germline values: CDR1 LNHDA, CDR2 SQIVND (reference sequence).

This chain uses TRBV5-1 with TRBJ1-1; 8 nucleotides match TRBD1. Germline V lookup: CDR1 SGHRS, CDR2 YFSETQ. The CDR3 contains 15 residues. With 1 base clipped from V and 4 bases from J, the junction kept 6 bases outside the gene matches. The CDR3 reads CASSLWTGLATEAFF. In DNA, the CDR3 is TGCGCCAGCAGCTTGTGGACAGGGTTGGCCACTGAAGCTTTCTTT.

This clone showed up just once. The chain is built from TRBV28 and TRBJ1-2; D is perhaps TRBD1 (6 bases). V lost 8 bases and J lost 5, with 18 bases in between. Germline values: CDR1 MDHEN, CDR2 SYDVKM. CDR3 size: 14 residues. CDR3 region: CASGVAGAVYGYTF. The CDR3 bases are TGTGCCAGCGGGGTCGCAGGGGCCGTTTATGGCTACACCTTC.

The V call is TRBV11-2, the J call TRBJ2-1; a weak D match, TRBD2 (5 bases). The V and J ends lost 5 bases and 2 bases respectively, with 22 bases between them. This CDR3 spans 18 amino acids. Germline V gives CDR1 SGHAT, CDR2 FQNNGV. The CDR3 sequence is CASSPELRRGNPYNEQFF. CDR3 coding DNA: TGTGCCAGCAGCCCCGAACTGCGACGGGGAAATCCCTACAATGAGCAGTTCTTC.

In nucleotides, the CDR3 is TGTGCCAGCAGTTTATCGATGGGGGGACCCTACGAGCAGTACTTC. Amino acid sequence: CASSLSMGGPYEQYF. The genes are TRBV27 and TRBJ2-7; D may be TRBD2 (6 bases). Germline V gives CDR1 MNHEY, CDR2 SMNVEV (reference sequence). Trimming left V 0 bases short and J 2 bases short, with 11 bases between. This CDR3 is 15 amino acids long.

The chain has TRBV6-1 and TRBJ1-1; D possibly corresponds to TRBD1 (5 bases). V gave up 5 bases and J gave up 4 bases, with 17 bases separating them. The CDR3 is made up of 15 amino acids. The germline V gene has CDR1 MNHNS and CDR2 SASEGT. CDR3 amino acids: CASSHTGGGSTEAFF. The CDR3, as DNA: TGTGCCAGCAGTCACACCGGGGGGGGTTCCACTGAAGCTTTCTTT.

The rearrangement links TRBV6-5 to TRBJ1-1; tentatively, D is TRBD1 (6 bases). Per germline, CDR1 MNHEY and CDR2 SVGAGI. Deletions cut 6 bases from V and 4 bases from J, with 15 bases between. The length of the CDR3 is 14 residues. The CDR3 loop reads CASRLQGPPTEAFF. CDR3 nucleotide sequence: TGTGCCAGCAGACTCCAGGGGCCCCCCACTGAAGCTTTCTTT.

There are a few counts of this clone. DNA for the CDR3: TGCGCCAGCAGTGAGGTGGGGGAAAGCTACAATGAGCAGTTCTTC. Translation: CASSEVGESYNEQFF. The chain joins TRBV10-1 to TRBJ2-1; TRBD1 or TRBD2 may be the D gene (5 bases each). The CDR3 runs 15 residues. CDR1 is WNHNN, CDR2 SYGVQD, per germline (reference sequence). V shed 2 bases and J shed 3 bases, with 11 bases lying between them.

This clone was seen a few times. The J gene is TRBJ1-4, the V gene TRBV9; D is perhaps TRBD1 (6 bases). CDR1 is SGDLS, CDR2 YYNGEE, per germline. Trimming took off 0 bases at V and 8 bases at J, with 14 bases between the two ends. The CDR3 is made up of 15 amino acids. CDR3 sequence: CASSVAGQNGEKLFF. The DNA for the CDR3 is TGTGCCAGCAGCGTAGCTGGACAGAACGGGGAAAAACTGTTTTTT. Looking up the rest from reference TRBV9 and TRBJ1-4 gives the full variable domain: DSGVTQTPKHLITATGQRVTLRCSPRSGDLSVYWYQQSLDQGLQFLIQYYNGEERAKGNILERFSAQQFPDLHSELNLSSLELGDSALYFCASSVAGQNGEKLFFGSGTQLSVL.

This chain joins TRBV5-1 and TRBJ1-2, with 9 bases that match TRBD1. V shed 5 bases, J shed 8 bases, and the junction held 13 bases outside the gene matches. The germline V gene has CDR1 SGHRS and CDR2 YFSETQ. The CDR3 totals 15 residues. The CDR3 bases are TGCGCCAGCAGATCAGATCCGGGACAGGGAGGGGGCTACACCTTC. Amino acid sequence: CASRSDPGQGGGYTF.

This clone was seen more than once but under ten times. The V call is TRBV2, the J call TRBJ1-5; unclear D gene. Looked up from germline, CDR1 is SNHLY and CDR2 is FYNNEI. The CDR3 totals 14 residues. V lost 4 bases to trimming and J lost 6 bases, with 13 bases between them. CDR3 in amino acids: CASSGPSQLQPQHF. The CDR3 nucleotides read TGTGCCAGCAGTGGGCCCTCCCAGCTTCAGCCCCAGCATTTT.

This sequence joins TRBV15 and TRBJ1-5; 8 bases match TRBD1. With 3 bases clipped from V and 7 bases from J, the junction kept 14 bases outside the gene matches. Germline assignment: CDR1 LNHNV and CDR2 YYDKDF (reference sequence). The CDR3 is made up of 17 amino acids. The chain's CDR3 is CATSSGSTGARGQPQHF. CDR3 nucleotide sequence: TGTGCCACCAGCAGCGGTTCGACAGGGGCGAGAGGGCAGCCCCAGCATTTT. The whole variable domain, remainder taken from reference TRBV15 and TRBJ1-5, is DAMVIQNPRYQVTQFGKPVTLSCSQTLNHNVMYWYQQKSSQAPKLLFHYYDKDFNNEADTPDNFQSRRPNTSFCFLDIRSPGLGDTAMYLCATSSGSTGARGQPQHFGDGTRLSIL.

The V and J genes are TRBV6-5 and TRBJ2-1; D is undetermined. V was cut by 5 bases and J by 7 bases, with 9 bases left in between. Germline V gene data show CDR1 as MNHEY and CDR2 as SVGAGI. The CDR3 consists of 12 residues. The DNA of the CDR3 is TGTGCCAGCAGTCCGGGTCCAAATGAGCAGTTCTTC. It encodes CASSPGPNEQFF.

This chain links TRBV6-5 with TRBJ2-1, with D perhaps being TRBD1 or TRBD2 (5 bases each). From germline, CDR1 is MNHEY and CDR2 SVGAGI. The CDR3 consists of 12 residues. The V and J ends lost 6 bases and 9 bases respectively, with 12 bases between them. CDR3 sequence (DNA): TGTGCCAGCAGGCACACTGGGGGTGAGCAGTTCTTC. Encoded protein: CASRHTGGEQFF.

A single count supports this clone. This chain joins TRBV6-1 and TRBJ2-4; D unclear. V lost 1 base and J lost 6, with 4 bases in between. The V gene's germline CDR1 is MNHNS and CDR2 SASEGT. The CDR3 extends over 12 amino acids. CDR3 in DNA: TGTGCCAGCAGTGAAGGGACAAACATTCAGTACTTC. This translates into CASSEGTNIQYF.

The table lists this clone with a count of one. J is TRBJ1-5 and V is TRBV11-2; no clear D. Germline lookup yields CDR1 SGHAT and CDR2 FQNNGV. Trimming left V 0 bases short and J 2 bases short, with 8 bases between. CDR3 size: 15 residues. CDR3 residues: CASSLDGVGNQPQHF. CDR3 sequence (DNA): TGTGCCAGCAGCTTAGACGGGGTCGGCAATCAGCCCCAGCATTTT.

V is TRBV5-1 and J is TRBJ1-1; tentatively, D is TRBD1 (5 bases). The CDR3 has 14 amino acids. Germline lookup yields CDR1 SGHRS and CDR2 YFSETQ. With 3 bases removed from V and 4 bases from J, the gap between germline ends came to 13 bases. For the CDR3, the DNA is TGCGCCAGCAGCTCCCAGGGTATGAGCACTGAAGCTTTCTTT. It codes for CASSSQGMSTEAFF. The entire variable domain, with the rest obtained from reference TRBV5-1 and TRBJ1-1, is as follows: KAGVTQTPRYLIKTRGQQVTLSCSPISGHRSVSWYQQTPGQGLQFLFEYFSETQRNKGNFPGRFSGRQFSNSRSEMNVSTLELGDSALYLCASSSQGMSTEAFFGQGTRLTVV.